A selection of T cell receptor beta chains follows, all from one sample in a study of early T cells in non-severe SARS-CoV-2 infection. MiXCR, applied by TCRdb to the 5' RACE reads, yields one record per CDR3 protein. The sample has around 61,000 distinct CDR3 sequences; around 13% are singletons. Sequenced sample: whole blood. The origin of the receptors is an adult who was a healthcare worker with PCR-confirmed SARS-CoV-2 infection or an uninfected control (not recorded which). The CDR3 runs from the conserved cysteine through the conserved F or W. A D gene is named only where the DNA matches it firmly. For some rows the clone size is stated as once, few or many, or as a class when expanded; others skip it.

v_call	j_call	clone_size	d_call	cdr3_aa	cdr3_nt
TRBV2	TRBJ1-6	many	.	CASSEGQGKNSPLHF	TGTGCCAGCAGTGAAGGGCAGGGGAAGAATTCACCCCTCCACTTT
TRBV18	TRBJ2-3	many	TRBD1	CASSSGTGGPRTDTQYF	TGTGCCAGCTCGTCCGGGACAGGGGGACCGCGGACAGATACGCAGTATTTT
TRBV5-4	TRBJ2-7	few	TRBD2	CASSLDGGGANEQYF	TGTGCCAGCAGCTTGGACGGCGGGGGGGCCAACGAGCAGTACTTC
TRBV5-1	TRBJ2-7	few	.	CASSLERLTGAPYEQYF	TGCGCCAGCAGCTTGGAGAGGTTGACAGGTGCTCCCTACGAGCAGTACTTC
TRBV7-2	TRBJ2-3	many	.	CASSGRPYTDTQYF	TGTGCCAGCAGCGGGAGGCCCTACACAGATACGCAGTATTTT
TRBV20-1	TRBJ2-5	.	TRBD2	CSARDLHPSGGLRETQYF	TGCAGTGCTAGAGATCTCCACCCTAGCGGGGGTCTCAGGGAGACCCAGTACTTC
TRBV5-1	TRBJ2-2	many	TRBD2	CASTTAGETGELFF	TGCGCCAGCACCACAGCGGGGGAAACCGGGGAGCTGTTTTTT
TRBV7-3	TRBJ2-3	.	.	CASSPFLNSDTQYF	TGTGCCAGCAGCCCCTTTCTAAATTCGGATACGCAGTATTTT
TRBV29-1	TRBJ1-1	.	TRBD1	CSVHGYTGGTEAFF	TGCAGCGTTCACGGGTACACAGGGGGCACTGAAGCTTTCTTT
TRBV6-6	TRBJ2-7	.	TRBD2	CASMRGNYEQYF	TGTGCCAGCATGCGGGGGAATTACGAGCAGTACTTC
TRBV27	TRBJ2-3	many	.	CASRLKGPTLVNDTQYF	TGTGCCAGCAGACTGAAGGGACCGACTCTTGTAAATGATACGCAGTATTTT
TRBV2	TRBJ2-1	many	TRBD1	CASMRDRPDNEQFF	TGTGCCAGCATGAGGGACAGACCAGACAATGAGCAGTTCTTC
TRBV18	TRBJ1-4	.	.	CASSQNPAPNEKLFF	TGTGCCAGCTCCCAAAACCCAGCGCCTAATGAAAAACTGTTTTTT
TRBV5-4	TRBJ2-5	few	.	CASSPVSDDGTQYF	TGTGCCAGCAGCCCAGTGTCGGATGATGGAACCCAGTACTTC
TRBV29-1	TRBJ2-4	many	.	CSVEIPQTGSVAKNIQYF	TGCAGCGTTGAGATACCCCAGACAGGTTCGGTAGCCAAAAACATTCAGTACTTC
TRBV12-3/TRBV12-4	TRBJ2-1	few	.	CASSFGGRDDNEQFF	TGTGCCAGCAGTTTTGGCGGGCGGGATGACAATGAGCAGTTCTTC
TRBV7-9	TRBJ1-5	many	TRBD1	CASSSDRVDQPQHF	TGTGCCAGCAGCTCCGACAGGGTGGATCAGCCCCAGCATTTT
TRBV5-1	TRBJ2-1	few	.	CASSGRSGTLSGNEQFF	TGCGCCAGCAGCGGGCGATCGGGGACTTTATCGGGCAATGAGCAGTTCTTC
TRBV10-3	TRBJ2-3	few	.	CAIQDAGQGNNTQYF	TGTGCCATCCAGGACGCCGGGCAGGGTAACAATACGCAGTATTTT
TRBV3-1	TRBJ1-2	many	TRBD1	CASRLGTGDDYGYTF	TGTGCCAGCAGGCTAGGGACAGGGGATGACTATGGCTACACCTTC
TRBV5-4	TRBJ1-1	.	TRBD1	CASSLTTTGGTEAFF	TGTGCCAGCAGCTTGACTACGACAGGGGGCACTGAAGCTTTCTTT
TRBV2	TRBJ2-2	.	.	CASSDTRNTGELFF	TGTGCCAGCAGTGATACCAGGAACACCGGGGAGCTGTTTTTT
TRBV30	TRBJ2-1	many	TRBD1	CAWSVGDRVGSREQFF	TGTGCCTGGAGTGTCGGGGACAGGGTCGGAAGTAGAGAGCAGTTCTTC
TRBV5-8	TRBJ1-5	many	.	CASSVGLTRYSNQPQHF	TGTGCCAGCAGCGTGGGACTGACGCGGTATAGCAATCAGCCCCAGCATTTT
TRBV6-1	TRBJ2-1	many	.	CASSTTPTGPRYNEQFF	TGTGCCAGCAGTACAACTCCAACGGGACCAAGGTACAATGAGCAGTTCTTC
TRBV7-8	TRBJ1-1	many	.	CASSLAPRMNTEAFF	TGTGCCAGCAGCTTAGCGCCCCGAATGAACACTGAAGCTTTCTTT
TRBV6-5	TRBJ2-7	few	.	CASSSTVPYEQYF	TGTGCCAGCAGTTCTACCGTCCCCTACGAGCAGTACTTC
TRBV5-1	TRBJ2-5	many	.	CASSRTAQETQYF	TGCGCCAGCAGCCGGACAGCCCAAGAGACCCAGTACTTC
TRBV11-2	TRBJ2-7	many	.	CASSLIGQNEQYF	TGTGCCAGCAGCTTGATCGGGCAGAACGAGCAGTACTTC
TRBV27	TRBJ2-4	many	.	CASSPQEGFIQYF	TGTGCCAGCAGTCCTCAGGAGGGGTTCATTCAGTACTTC
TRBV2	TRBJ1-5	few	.	CASSDQGNQPQHF	TGTGCCAGCAGTGATCAGGGCAATCAGCCCCAGCATTTT
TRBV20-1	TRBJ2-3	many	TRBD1	CSATGQGALYSPDTQYF	TGCAGTGCTACCGGACAGGGGGCGCTTTACTCGCCAGATACGCAGTATTTT
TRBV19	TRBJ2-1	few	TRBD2	CASSIRTSGTSSYNEQFF	TGTGCCAGTAGTATTCGGACTAGCGGGACGAGCTCCTACAATGAGCAGTTCTTC
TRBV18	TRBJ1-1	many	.	CASSPRTLNTEAFF	TGTGCCAGCTCACCACGGACCTTGAACACTGAAGCTTTCTTT
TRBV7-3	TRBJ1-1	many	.	CASSLGGTTEAFF	TGTGCCAGCAGCTTAGGGGGGACAACTGAAGCTTTCTTT
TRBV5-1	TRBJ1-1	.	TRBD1	CASSSKFRDRVGGTEAFF	TGCGCCAGCAGCTCGAAATTCCGGGACAGGGTAGGAGGCACTGAAGCTTTCTTT
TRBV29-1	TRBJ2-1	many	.	CSAPGGIVGNEQFF	TGCAGCGCACCGGGGGGCATAGTGGGCAATGAGCAGTTCTTC
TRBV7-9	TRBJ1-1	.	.	CASTPPGSFPNTEAFF	TGTGCCAGCACCCCCCCGGGCAGCTTCCCGAACACTGAAGCTTTCTTT
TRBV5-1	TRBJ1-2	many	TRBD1	CASSFDRVEGYTF	TGCGCCAGCAGCTTCGACAGGGTTGAAGGCTACACCTTC
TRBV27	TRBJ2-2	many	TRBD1	CASGDGTGGSRSTGELFF	TGTGCCAGCGGGGACGGGACAGGGGGCAGTCGAAGCACCGGGGAGCTGTTTTTT
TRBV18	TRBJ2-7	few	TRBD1	CASSPQDRAPSGIYEQYF	TGTGCCAGCTCACCACAGGACAGGGCTCCTTCGGGGATCTACGAGCAGTACTTC
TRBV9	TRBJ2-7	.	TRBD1	CASSADQPGQGASYEQYF	TGTGCCAGCAGCGCAGACCAACCGGGACAGGGGGCTTCCTACGAGCAGTACTTC
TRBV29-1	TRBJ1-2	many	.	CSVGVTDGYTF	TGCAGCGTTGGCGTCACGGATGGCTACACCTTC
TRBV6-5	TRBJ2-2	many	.	CASSYGLLSGELFF	TGTGCCAGCAGTTACGGACTTTTGAGCGGGGAGCTGTTTTTT
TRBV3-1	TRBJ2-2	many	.	CASSQGSTGELFF	TGTGCCAGCAGCCAAGGATCTACCGGGGAGCTGTTTTTT
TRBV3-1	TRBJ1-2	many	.	CASSQVRRMQHYGYTF	TGTGCCAGCAGCCAAGTCCGACGGATGCAACACTATGGCTACACCTTC
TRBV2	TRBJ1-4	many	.	CASSDGGQVLEKLFF	TGTGCCAGCAGTGACGGGGGGCAGGTCCTAGAAAAACTGTTTTTT
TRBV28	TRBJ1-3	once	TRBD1	CASSSGQAGSGNTIYF	TGTGCCAGCAGTTCGGGACAGGCGGGATCAGGAAACACCATATATTTT
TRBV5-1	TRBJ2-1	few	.	CASSTASAYYNEQFF	TGCGCCAGCAGCACCGCTAGCGCCTACTACAATGAGCAGTTCTTC
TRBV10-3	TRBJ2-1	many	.	CAISPDPGGSSYNEQFF	TGTGCCATCAGTCCGGACCCAGGTGGAAGCTCCTACAATGAGCAGTTCTTC
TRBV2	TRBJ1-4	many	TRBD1	CASRDRATNEKLFF	TGTGCCAGCAGGGACAGGGCAACTAATGAAAAACTGTTTTTT
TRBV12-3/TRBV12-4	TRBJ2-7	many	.	CASTDMPPNYEQYF	TGTGCCAGCACCGACATGCCCCCTAACTACGAGCAGTACTTC
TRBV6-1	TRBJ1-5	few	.	CASSFYHAGGGQPQHF	TGTGCCAGCAGTTTTTACCACGCAGGCGGCGGACAGCCCCAGCATTTT
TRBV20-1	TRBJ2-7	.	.	CSASHHVGEQYF	TGCAGTGCTAGTCACCATGTAGGCGAGCAGTACTTC